This passage covers 29 T cell receptor beta chains from one sample sequenced in a study of blood T cell repertoires in COVID-19. TCRdb keeps only in-frame clones here, not all; method: immunoSEQ multiplex PCR. This table has 390,000 or so clones, 90% appearing once. The source material was peripheral blood. These receptors came from a man aged 18 to 30 with active or convalescent COVID-19.

V and J are TRBV28 and TRBJ2-1; maybe TRBD2 (5 bases). The germline V gene encodes CDR1 MDHEN and CDR2 SYDVKM. The CDR3 has 16 residues. Trimming removed 2 bases from V and 4 bases from J, with 15 bases in between. CDR3 in DNA: TGTGCCAGCAGTTTACTCCAGGACTTACGATACAATGAGCAGTTCTTC. Encoded protein: CASSLLQDLRYNEQFF.

The genes are TRBV18 and TRBJ2-1, with 9 bases identical to TRBD2. The germline gives CDR1 KGHSH, CDR2 LQKENI. With V trimmed by 3 bases and J by 8 bases, 11 bases remained unmatched. CDR3 length equals 16 residues. The CDR3 DNA sequence: TGTGCCAGCTCACCCCCGGGACTAGCTGGGGATTATGAGCAGTTCTTC. Translation: CASSPPGLAGDYEQFF. Full variable domain (missing parts from reference TRBV18 and TRBJ2-1): NAGVMQNPRHLVRRRGQEARLRCSPMKGHSHVYWYRQLPEEGLKFMVYLQKENIIDESGMPKERFSAEFPKEGPSILRIQQVVRGDSAAYFCASSPPGLAGDYEQFFGPGTRLTVL.

The chain employs TRBV6-4 and TRBJ1-2, with 7 bases aligning to TRBD1. From germline, CDR1 is MRHNA and CDR2 SNTAGT. Trimming cost V 6 bases and J 2 bases; bases outside gene matches: 12. This CDR3 is 16 amino acids long. The CDR3 coding sequence is TGTGCCAGCAGGGCAACGACAGGGCGCCGAAACTATGGCTACACCTTC. This sequence encodes CASRATTGRRNYGYTF.

Comment on this clone: A read error may account for a junction end that differs from germline. The V gene is TRBV4-3, the J gene TRBJ1-4; TRBD1 aligns across 9 bases. Germline CDR1 reads LGHNA; CDR2 reads YSLEER. This CDR3 is built from 15 residues. The DNA of the CDR3 is TGCGCCAGCAGCCAAGACGAAAGAAAAGGGACAGGGTGGATTTTT. Its translation is CASSQDERKGTGWIF.

J is TRBJ2-5 and V is TRBV28; TRBD2 matches at 7 bases. Germline CDR1 reads MDHEN; CDR2 reads SYDVKM. The CDR3 has 15 amino acids. The ends lost 2 bases at V and 0 bases at J; junction bases unmatched: 3. The CDR3 protein is CASSLPLANQETQYF. The CDR3 nucleotides are TGTGCCAGCAGTTTACCACTAGCGAACCAAGAGACCCAGTACTTC. Full variable domain (rest looked up from reference TRBV28 and TRBJ2-5): DVKVTQSSRYLVKRTGEKVFLECVQDMDHENMFWYRQDPGLGLRLIYFSYDVKMKEKGDIPEGYSVSREKKERFSLILESASTNQTSMYLCASSLPLANQETQYFGPGTRLLVL.

V gene TRBV10-3 combines with J gene TRBJ1-3; 9 bases match TRBD1. V shed 7 bases and J 1 base; nucleotides not matched to a gene: 20. CDR3 length: 20 residues. Germline V gene lookup returns CDR1 ENHRY and CDR2 SYGVKD. DNA of the CDR3: TGTGCCATCAAACCTACCCTGGGACAGGGATTGCAGTATTCTGGAAACACCATATATTTT. Amino acid sequence: CAIKPTLGQGLQYSGNTIYF.

The rearrangement joins TRBV14 to TRBJ2-5; TRBD1 matches at 9 bases. The CDR3 has 16 amino acids. Germline V CDR1 and CDR2: SGHDN, FVKESK. V lost 5 bases and J lost 5; bases outside the gene matches: 12. The DNA for the CDR3 is TGTGCCAGCAGCAAAAGGGAGCACAGGGGGCGTGAGACCCAGTACTTC. Translation gives CASSKREHRGRETQYF.

This chain connects TRBV4-2 to TRBJ2-2, with TRBD2 as a possible D gene (5 bases). V shed 0 bases and J shed 2 bases, with 10 bases lying between them. In germline, CDR1 is LGHNA, CDR2 YNFKEQ. The CDR3 runs 16 residues. The CDR3 is CASSQELAFNTGELFF. CDR3 nucleotide sequence: TGTGCCAGCAGCCAAGAGCTAGCTTTCAACACCGGGGAGCTGTTTTTT.

The chain is built from TRBV18 and TRBJ2-1, with 9 bases lining up with TRBD1. The germline CDR1 and CDR2 sequences are KGHSH and LQKENI. The V gene end was trimmed by 2 bases and the J gene end by 4 bases; junction bases not matched to a gene: 3. This CDR3 has 15 residues. CDR3 in DNA: TGTGCCAGCTCACCAGGGACAGGGAGATACAATGAGCAGTTCTTC. Its translation: CASSPGTGRYNEQFF.

CDR3 nucleotide sequence: TGTGCCAGCGACAGGGTTGTCAACGAGCAGTACTTC. It is translated as CASDRVVNEQYF. The V call is TRBV2, the J call TRBJ2-7; TRBD1 matches at 7 bases. Germline CDR1 reads SNHLY; CDR2 reads FYNNEI. The CDR3 runs 12 residues. Unmatched junction bases numbered 6, after V lost 8 bases and J lost 5 bases.

This chain links TRBV19 with TRBJ2-1; D may be TRBD1 (6 bases). V dropped 9 bases and J dropped 8 bases, with 14 bases sitting between them. CDR3 length: 12 amino acids. The V gene's germline CDR1 is LNHDA and CDR2 SQIVND (reference sequence). This CDR3 is CASQQGFHEQFF. The DNA of the CDR3 is TGTGCCAGCCAACAGGGCTTCCATGAGCAGTTCTTC.

V and J are TRBV19 and TRBJ1-1, with a weak D call TRBD1 (5 bases). Germline V gene lookup returns CDR1 LNHDA and CDR2 SQIVND (reference sequence). The CDR3 length is 14 residues. Trimming stripped 7 bases from V and 1 base from J, with 13 bases between. The CDR3 DNA is TGTGCCAGTACTCCCGGCAGGGCGAACACTGAAGCTTTCTTT. It yields the protein CASTPGRANTEAFF. The variable domain in full, completed from reference TRBV19 and TRBJ1-1, reads DGGITQSPKYLFRKEGQNVTLSCEQNLNHDAMYWYRQDPGQGLRLIYYSQIVNDFQKGDIAEGYSVSREKKESFPLTVTSAQKNPTAFYLCASTPGRANTEAFFGQGTRLTVV.

The count of this clone is one. CDR3: CASSLHPAGGAYNEQFF. The CDR3 DNA is TGTGCCAGCAGCTTACACCCCGCGGGAGGGGCGTACAATGAGCAGTTCTTC. The chain employs TRBV11-2 and TRBJ2-1; 9 bases match TRBD2. J gave up 4 bases and V 2 bases, and 9 bases lay outside the gene matches. Germline loops: CDR1 SGHAT, CDR2 FQNNGV. The CDR3 totals 17 residues. The full variable domain, with the rest looked up from reference TRBV11-2 and TRBJ2-1, is EAGVAQSPRYKIIEKRQSVAFWCNPISGHATLYWYQQILGQGPKLLIQFQNNGVVDDSQLPKDRFSAERLKGVDSTLKIQPAKLEDSAVYLCASSLHPAGGAYNEQFFGPGTRLTVL.

This clone was counted a single time. This chain connects TRBV27 to TRBJ2-7, with TRBD1 matching over 7 bases. CDR3 length: 14 amino acids. V dropped 8 bases and J dropped 9; count of bases not matched to a gene: 16. Germline values: CDR1 MNHEY, CDR2 SMNVEV (reference sequence). The CDR3 protein is CASRIGGPPSPQYF. Written as DNA, the CDR3 is TGTGCCAGCCGAATAGGGGGCCCCCCTAGTCCGCAGTACTTC.

The sample holds one count of this clone. The V call is TRBV18, the J call TRBJ2-7, with 11 bases matching TRBD1. The length of the CDR3 is 15 residues. V lost 0 bases, J lost 3 bases, and 1 base stayed unmatched. The germline CDR1 and CDR2 sequences are KGHSH and LQKENI. The CDR3 nucleotides read TGTGCCAGCTCACCACCGGGACAGGGGGACTACGAGCAGTACTTC. Translation: CASSPPGQGDYEQYF.

The chain joins TRBV15 to TRBJ1-5; 9 bases map to TRBD1. There are 15 residues in the CDR3. Germline assignment: CDR1 LNHNV and CDR2 YYDKDF (reference sequence). V dropped 3 bases and J dropped 6; count of bases not matched to a gene: 6. CDR3 coding DNA: TGTGCCACCAGCAGCCGAACAGGGGGCCCTCAGCCCCAGCATTTT. It is translated as CATSSRTGGPQPQHF.

V and J are TRBV7-9 and TRBJ2-2; TRBD1 might be the D (5 bases). The CDR3 contains 14 residues. Trimming cost V 5 bases and J 5 bases, with 12 bases left between them. Germline values: CDR1 SEHNR, CDR2 FQNEAQ (reference sequence). The CDR3: CASSTRDSTGELFF. Here the CDR3 DNA reads TGTGCCAGCAGCACCAGAGACAGTACCGGGGAGCTGTTTTTT. The full variable domain, rest sourced from reference TRBV7-9 and TRBJ2-2, is DTGVSQNPRHKITKRGQNVTFRCDPISEHNRLYWYRQTLGQGPEFLTYFQNEAQLEKSRLLSDRFSAERPKGSFSTLEIQRTEQGDSAMYLCASSTRDSTGELFFGEGSRLTVL.

CDR3 amino acids: CASRQPRDRASYEQYF. DNA of the CDR3: TGTGCCAGCAGACAACCCCGGGACAGGGCATCCTACGAGCAGTACTTC. The V call is TRBV28, the J call TRBJ2-7; 9 bases align to TRBD1. After removal of 6 bases from V and 1 base from J, the junction contained 10 bases not matched to a gene. The germline V gene has CDR1 MDHEN and CDR2 SYDVKM. The CDR3 totals 16 residues.

V is TRBV6-5 and J is TRBJ2-7, with a weak D call TRBD2 (6 bases). CDR3 length equals 15 residues. Trimming shortened V by 5 bases and J by 6 bases, and 20 bases separated the two germline ends. The germline V gene encodes CDR1 MNHEY and CDR2 SVGAGI. The CDR3 DNA reads as TGTGCCAGCAGTCTCCGGGAGTTATCCCTATCCGAGCAGTACTTC. Translating gives CASSLRELSLSEQYF.

This chain connects TRBV9 to TRBJ2-7; 7 positions agree with TRBD1. The CDR3 covers 14 residues. In germline, CDR1 is SGDLS, CDR2 YYNGEE. V was pared by 4 bases and J by 3 bases, with 7 bases of the junction left unmatched. CDR3 sequence reads: CASSPGQNNYEQYF. The CDR3 DNA reads TGTGCCAGCAGCCCGGGACAGAACAACTACGAGCAGTACTTC.

Only one count was recorded for this clone. The rearrangement links TRBV7-9 to TRBJ2-1; 8 nucleotides match TRBD2. The germline gives CDR1 SEHNR, CDR2 FQNEAQ (reference sequence). This CDR3 comprises 15 residues. Trimming at V came to 1 base and at J to 5 bases, leaving 4 bases not matched to a gene. Written as DNA, the CDR3 is TGTGCCAGCAGCTTAGGACTAGCGCTAAACAATGAGCAGTTCTTC. This encodes CASSLGLALNNEQFF.

The table lists this clone with a count of one. This chain joins TRBV28 and TRBJ1-5; no firm D call. V was clipped by 6 bases and J by 3 bases, with 6 bases between them. This CDR3 has 12 amino acids. In germline, CDR1 is MDHEN, CDR2 SYDVKM. The CDR3 nucleotides read TGTGCCAGCAGAGCCCCCAATCAGCCCCAGCATTTT. This gives the protein CASRAPNQPQHF. Variable domain in full (rest from reference TRBV28 and TRBJ1-5): DVKVTQSSRYLVKRTGEKVFLECVQDMDHENMFWYRQDPGLGLRLIYFSYDVKMKEKGDIPEGYSVSREKKERFSLILESASTNQTSMYLCASRAPNQPQHFGDGTRLSIL.

This sequence joins TRBV19 and TRBJ1-1; 7 bases agree with TRBD1. This CDR3 comprises 15 residues. Trimming at V came to 7 bases and at J to 1 base, leaving 9 bases not matched to a gene. CDR1 and CDR2 (germline): LNHDA, SQIVND (reference sequence). The CDR3 loop reads CASIPREGANTEAFF. In DNA form, the CDR3 reads TGTGCCAGTATCCCCCGGGAGGGGGCGAACACTGAAGCTTTCTTT.

This clone was detected once. The V call is TRBV19, the J call TRBJ2-3, with D possibly matching TRBD2 (6 bases). Germline lookup yields CDR1 LNHDA and CDR2 SQIVND (reference sequence). The V and J ends lost 7 bases and 1 base respectively, with 15 bases between them. This CDR3 comprises 15 residues. The CDR3 sequence is CASTVRERGTDTQYF. The CDR3 coding sequence is TGTGCCAGTACAGTCCGGGAGAGGGGCACAGATACGCAGTATTTT. Combining the CDR3 with reference TRBV19 and TRBJ2-3 gives the whole variable domain DGGITQSPKYLFRKEGQNVTLSCEQNLNHDAMYWYRQDPGQGLRLIYYSQIVNDFQKGDIAEGYSVSREKKESFPLTVTSAQKNPTAFYLCASTVRERGTDTQYFGPGTRLTVL.

This sequence joins TRBV6-5 and TRBJ2-7, with a possible D match to TRBD2 (7 bases). Trimming pared 2 bases from V and 1 base from J, leaving 15 bases between. CDR1 is MNHEY and CDR2 is SVGAGI in the germline V gene. The CDR3 contains 16 residues. CDR3 loop: CASSYGGGRGSYEQYF. The CDR3 nucleotides read TGTGCCAGCAGTTACGGGGGGGGCAGGGGTTCCTACGAGCAGTACTTC.

In this sample, this clone turned up once. Different DNA sequences within this sample yield the same CDR3. DNA of the CDR3: TGTGCCAGCAGTAGGGACAGGGACTATGGCTACACCTTC. Its protein is CASSRDRDYGYTF. V gene TRBV12-3 or TRBV12-4 combines with J gene TRBJ1-2; 9 bases line up with TRBD1. This CDR3 has 13 amino acids. Losses at the gene ends were 5 bases for V and 3 bases for J; bases not matched to a gene: 1.

The gene calls are TRBV7-9 and TRBJ2-1, with a tentative D call TRBD2 (6 bases). The CDR3 runs to 15 residues. Germline V gene lookup returns CDR1 SEHNR and CDR2 FQNEAQ (reference sequence). Trimming took 7 bases from V and 6 from J, leaving 19 bases between them. The CDR3 DNA follows: TGTGCCAGCACCAACCGAGTAGCGGCCCCCAATGAGCAGTTCTTC. It yields the protein CASTNRVAAPNEQFF.

CDR3 sequence reads: CASSLPRRVDTQYF. DNA for the CDR3: TGTGCCAGCAGCTTGCCCCGGCGGGTAGATACGCAGTATTTT. The V call is TRBV7-9, the J call TRBJ2-3; maybe TRBD2 (5 bases). Germline V gene data show CDR1 as SEHNR and CDR2 as FQNEAQ (reference sequence). The CDR3 contains 14 residues. V was shortened by 3 bases and J by 5 bases, with 12 bases between the two germline ends.

The rearrangement joins TRBV24-1 to TRBJ1-5; TRBD1 matches 8 bases. The germline V gene has CDR1 KGHDR and CDR2 SFDVKD. The CDR3 covers 15 residues. V was clipped by 4 bases and J by 6 bases; unmatched bases: 7. The CDR3 coding sequence is TGTGCCACCAGTGACGGCAGGGGGCTCTTTCAGCCCCAGCATTTT. Residues: CATSDGRGLFQPQHF.